This TCR beta chain was retrieved from a study of cytomegalovirus exposure and HLA in healthy donors. Regarding the study as a whole: Later analysis reportedly placed an Asian-associated ancestry cluster below the roughly 600-donor mean in N-insertions.

PCR primers comprised 60 Vbeta and 13 Jbeta primers. The table came from immunoSEQ multiplex PCR; TCRdb's copy has only in-frame clones and leaves some out. This sample's table has around 100,000 clones. V lost 5 bases to trimming and J lost 4 bases; unmatched junction nucleotides: 4. CDR1 and CDR2 from the germline V gene are SEHNR and FQNEAQ (reference sequence). This CDR3 region has 16 residues. In regard to this clone: Antigen unknown.

Sequenced material: PBMCs. V gene TRBV7-9 combines with J gene TRBJ2-3; 15 bases match TRBD2. The receptor comes from a man aged 50-60 years in good health and CMV-seronegative. The CDR3 nucleotides read TGTGCCAGCAGCCTAGGGACTAGCGGGAGGTCAGATACGCAGTATTTT. Residues: CASSLGTSGRSDTQYF.